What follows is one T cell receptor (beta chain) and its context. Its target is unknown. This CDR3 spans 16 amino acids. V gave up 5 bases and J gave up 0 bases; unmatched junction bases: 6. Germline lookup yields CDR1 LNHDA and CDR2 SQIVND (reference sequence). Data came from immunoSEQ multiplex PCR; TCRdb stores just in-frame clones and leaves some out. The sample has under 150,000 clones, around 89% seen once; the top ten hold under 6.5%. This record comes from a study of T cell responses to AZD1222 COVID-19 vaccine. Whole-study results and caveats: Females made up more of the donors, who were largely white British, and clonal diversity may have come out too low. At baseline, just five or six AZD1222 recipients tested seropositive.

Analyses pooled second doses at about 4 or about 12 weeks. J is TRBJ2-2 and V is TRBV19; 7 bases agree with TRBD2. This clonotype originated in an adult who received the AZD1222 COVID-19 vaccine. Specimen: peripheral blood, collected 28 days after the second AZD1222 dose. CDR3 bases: TGTGCCAGTAGTTTTAACCGGGGGGCGAACACCGGGGAGCTGTTTTTT. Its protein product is CASSFNRGANTGELFF.